This entry lists 22 T cell receptor beta chains sequenced from one sample in a study of cytomegalovirus exposure and HLA in healthy donors. Vbeta (60) and Jbeta (13) primers were used in the PCR. Profiling relied on immunoSEQ multiplex PCR, and the TCRdb table lists in-frame clones only, not all of them. Of about 130,000 clones in the sample, 79% were seen once. The sample consisted of PBMCs. The receptors derive from a male donor in good health and CMV-seronegative.

This clone has just a few counts. The V gene is TRBV5-8, the J gene TRBJ1-1, with 7 bases matching TRBD1. This CDR3 contains 13 residues. The V gene end was trimmed by 2 bases and the J gene end by 12 bases; junction bases not matched to a gene: 10. CDR1 and CDR2 (germline): SGHTS, YDEGEE. CDR3 sequence (DNA): TGTGCCAGCAGCTTAAACCGGGACAGTAGAACTTTCTTT. It yields the protein CASSLNRDSRTFF.

The genes are TRBV7-3 and TRBJ2-2; perhaps TRBD2 as D (5 bases). The V and J ends lost 5 bases and 4 bases respectively, with 14 bases between them. This CDR3 has 15 amino acids. Germline V CDR1 and CDR2: SGHTA, FQGTGA. CDR3 nucleotide sequence: TGTGCCAGCAGCCGGACGGGGAGCGGCACCGGGGAGCTGTTTTTT. This sequence encodes CASSRTGSGTGELFF.

This chain links TRBV7-2 with TRBJ2-1; the match to TRBD2 covers 16 bases. CDR3 size: 18 residues. V gave up 4 bases and J gave up 0 bases; unmatched junction bases: 3. CDR1 and CDR2 (germline): SGHTA, FQGNSA. The CDR3: CASSWGLAGGPSYNEQFF. The CDR3 nucleotides are TGTGCCAGCAGCTGGGGACTAGCGGGGGGGCCCTCCTACAATGAGCAGTTCTTC.

This chain links TRBV5-4 with TRBJ1-1; weak D call: TRBD1 (6 bases). The CDR3 is 15 amino acids. V lost 3 bases and J 5 bases, leaving 17 bases between the germline ends. CDR1 is SGHNT and CDR2 is YYREEE in the germline V gene (reference sequence). The CDR3 DNA reads TGTGCCAGCAGCTCCCGGGCCGAGGGGGGGACTGAAGCTTTCTTT. Amino acids: CASSSRAEGGTEAFF.

This clone was counted between two and nine times. The rearrangement joins TRBV6-6 to TRBJ2-1, with D maybe TRBD2 (5 bases). V gave up 6 bases and J gave up 1 base, with 13 bases separating them. The CDR3 runs to 15 residues. Germline V CDR1 and CDR2: MNHNY, SVGAGI (reference sequence). The CDR3 DNA reads TGTGCCAGCAGCCTGAGCGGTTCTTCCTACAATGAGCAGTTCTTC. Translating it yields CASSLSGSSYNEQFF.

This clone was seen more than once but under ten times. V and J are TRBV5-6 and TRBJ2-7; D call uncertain. Trimming removed 1 base from V and 0 bases from J, with 5 bases in between. Germline V gene data show CDR1 as SGHDT and CDR2 as YYEEEE. CDR3 length: 13 residues. CDR3 residues: CASSLYTSYEQYF. The CDR3 coding sequence is TGTGCCAGCAGCTTGTACACCTCCTACGAGCAGTACTTC.

This sequence joins TRBV7-2 and TRBJ2-5, with D possibly matching TRBD1 (6 bases). Germline CDR1 is SGHTA and CDR2 is FQGNSA. Between the trimmed V and J ends, which lost 6 bases and 2 bases, there was a span of 13 bases. CDR3 size: 14 residues. CDR3 DNA sequence: TGTGCCAGCAGGTTAACCCAGGGGCAAGAGACCCAGTACTTC. It translates to CASRLTQGQETQYF.

V and J are TRBV12-5 and TRBJ1-5; D possibly corresponds to TRBD1 (5 bases). The CDR3 runs 16 residues. Between the trimmed V and J ends, which lost 2 bases and 0 bases, there was a span of 11 bases. Germline values: CDR1 LGHNT, CDR2 FRNRAP. The CDR3 DNA sequence: TGTGCTAGTGGTTTGTCCCAGACAGCTAGCAATCAGCCCCAGCATTTT. Its protein product is CASGLSQTASNQPQHF.

CDR3 sequence: CASSPSGLAGDNEQFF. The CDR3 nucleotides are TGTGCCAGCTCACCCTCCGGACTAGCGGGGGACAATGAGCAGTTCTTC. The rearrangement joins TRBV18 to TRBJ2-1; the match to TRBD2 covers 13 bases. This CDR3 contains 16 residues. Per the germline V gene, CDR1 is KGHSH and CDR2 is LQKENI. With V trimmed by 3 bases and J by 5 bases, 4 bases remained unmatched.

The chain joins TRBV4-3 to TRBJ2-3; 8 nucleotides agree with TRBD2. The CDR3 sequence is 16 residues long. The germline gives CDR1 LGHNA, CDR2 YSLEER. The ends lost 2 bases at V and 7 bases at J; junction bases unmatched: 11. CDR3 DNA: TGCGCCAGCAGCCAACAAGCGACGGGGGGGGGACATACGCAGTATTTT. Its translation: CASSQQATGGGHTQYF.

The chain couples TRBV30 to TRBJ2-3; D perhaps matches TRBD1 (5 bases). The ends were cut back, 8 bases at V and 8 bases at J, with 14 bases in the middle. This CDR3 is built from 11 residues. Germline lookup yields CDR1 GTSNPN and CDR2 SVGIG (reference sequence). The CDR3 sequence: CAPEGQGTQYF. Here the CDR3 DNA reads TGTGCCCCGGAAGGACAAGGTACGCAGTATTTT.

The chain links TRBV5-1 to TRBJ2-7; possibly TRBD2 for D (6 bases). V was trimmed by 1 base and J by 0 bases, leaving 11 bases between them. CDR3 length equals 15 residues. CDR1 is SGHRS and CDR2 is YFSETQ in the germline V gene. The CDR3 spells CASSLYGDSSYEQYF. In nucleotides, the CDR3 is TGCGCCAGCAGCTTGTACGGGGACTCCTCCTACGAGCAGTACTTC.

The rearrangement uses TRBV7-9 and TRBJ1-3; 9 nucleotides align to TRBD1. This CDR3 is 17 amino acids long. Trimming cost V 5 bases and J 0 bases; bases outside gene matches: 8. Germline CDR1 is SEHNR and CDR2 is FQNEAQ (reference sequence). The chain's CDR3 is CASSLGTGRHSGNTIYF. DNA for the CDR3: TGTGCCAGCAGCCTCGGGACAGGGAGGCACTCTGGAAACACCATATATTTT.

V and J are TRBV7-9 and TRBJ2-3; a weak D match, TRBD1 (6 bases). The germline CDR1 and CDR2 sequences are SEHNR and FQNEAQ (reference sequence). Trimming took 4 bases from V and 5 from J, leaving 13 bases between them. This CDR3 contains 14 residues. The DNA of the CDR3 is TGTGCCAGCAGCTCCAGACAGGTAGAAGATACGCAGTATTTT. Residues: CASSSRQVEDTQYF. Filled out from reference TRBV7-9 and TRBJ2-3, the complete variable domain reads DTGVSQNPRHKITKRGQNVTFRCDPISEHNRLYWYRQTLGQGPEFLTYFQNEAQLEKSRLLSDRFSAERPKGSFSTLEIQRTEQGDSAMYLCASSSRQVEDTQYFGPGTRLTVL.

The chain carries TRBV19 and TRBJ2-3; possible D gene TRBD2, 5 bases. The V end lost 5 bases, the J end lost 3 bases, and 12 bases lay between the germline ends. CDR1 is LNHDA, CDR2 SQIVND, per germline (reference sequence). The CDR3 spans 14 residues. DNA of the CDR3: TGTGCCAGTAGTTGGACTTTGGCGACAGATACGCAGTATTTT. Its protein is CASSWTLATDTQYF. Together with reference TRBV19 and TRBJ2-3, the CDR3 gives the full variable domain: DGGITQSPKYLFRKEGQNVTLSCEQNLNHDAMYWYRQDPGQGLRLIYYSQIVNDFQKGDIAEGYSVSREKKESFPLTVTSAQKNPTAFYLCASSWTLATDTQYFGPGTRLTVL.

In DNA form, the CDR3 reads TGTGCCTGGAAGACCCCAAGGGGTGTCTTCGGGGAGCTGTTTTTT. This encodes CAWKTPRGVFGELFF. The chain has TRBV30 and TRBJ2-2; the D gene is possibly TRBD1 (5 bases). The V gene lost 4 bases and the J gene lost 7 bases, with 19 bases spanning the gap. The CDR3 contains 15 residues. Germline V CDR1 and CDR2: GTSNPN, SVGIG (reference sequence).

This clone was picked up a small number of times. The chain links TRBV5-1 to TRBJ1-1; the match to TRBD1 covers 8 bases. Trimming removed 4 bases from V and 4 bases from J; junction bases left unmatched: 3. Germline V gene data show CDR1 as SGHRS and CDR2 as YFSETQ. CDR3 size: 13 residues. CDR3 in amino acids: CASSPQGATEAFF. CDR3 nucleotides: TGCGCCAGCAGCCCTCAGGGGGCCACTGAAGCTTTCTTT.

CDR3 in DNA: TGTGCCAGCAGCGGGGGGGGCGATGCAACTAATGAAAAACTGTTTTTT. Its protein is CASSGGGDATNEKLFF. The chain recombines TRBV7-9 with TRBJ1-4; a weak D match, TRBD1 (6 bases). From germline, CDR1 is SEHNR and CDR2 FQNEAQ (reference sequence). This CDR3 has 16 amino acids. V lost 5 bases and J 0 bases, leaving 13 bases between the germline ends.

Points on this clone: Within the sample, other DNA sequences also encode this same CDR3. This chain joins TRBV5-1 and TRBJ2-3; D ambiguous. The CDR3 runs 13 residues. Germline values: CDR1 SGHRS, CDR2 YFSETQ. The V end was cut by 4 bases, the J end by 0 bases, with 6 bases between. DNA for the CDR3: TGCGCCAGCAGCAGCCCTAGCACAGATACGCAGTATTTT. Its translation: CASSSPSTDTQYF.

The chain links TRBV11-3 to TRBJ2-2; maybe TRBD2 (5 bases). Germline V gives CDR1 SGHNT, CDR2 YENEEA. With 4 bases removed from V and 3 bases from J, the gap between germline ends came to 9 bases. This CDR3 has 14 amino acids. The CDR3 DNA sequence: TGTGCCAGCAGCTGCGAGAGGGACACCGGGGAGCTGTTTTTT. Residues: CASSCERDTGELFF.

Concerning this clone: Within the sample, other DNA sequences also encode this same CDR3. This chain connects TRBV7-2 to TRBJ2-6; TRBD1 matches 12 bases. This CDR3 is 17 amino acids long. V lost 5 bases and J lost 2; bases outside the gene matches: 4. CDR1 is SGHTA, CDR2 FQGNSA, per germline. CDR3 in amino acids: CASSQGQGATGANVLTF. Here the CDR3 DNA reads TGTGCCAGCAGCCAGGGACAGGGGGCGACTGGGGCCAACGTCCTGACTTTC.

The genes are TRBV29-1 and TRBJ2-3; TRBD2 matches 8 bases. V dropped 7 bases and J dropped 3; count of bases not matched to a gene: 9. This CDR3 region has 14 residues. Germline lookup yields CDR1 SQVTM and CDR2 ANQGSEA. The DNA for the CDR3 is TGCAGCGCGTTCGGGGCTAGCGGGACAGATACGCAGTATTTT. This gives the protein CSAFGASGTDTQYF.